This T cell receptor (beta chain) was sequenced during a study of shared clonotypes between healthy human individuals (dated by TCRdb to the early 2020s). About the investigation overall: The cohort included three men and two women between 18 and 49 years of age. For each donor, three plates each were used for CD4 naive and CD4 memory, two plates were used for CD8 naive, and one plate was used for CD8 memory. Blood TCR repertoires of a handful of healthy adults were deeply sequenced to estimate repertoire size and the extent of clonotype sharing between individuals. To increase sequencing depth and limit assay-specific biases, different laboratories used diverse techniques to prepare libraries and sequence TCR repertoires. Between about 0.85 and 9.5 billion PBMCs per donor were obtained by leukapheresis.

Using the deep immunoSEQ assay, TCR CDR3 regions were amplified from genomic DNA by multiplex PCR. Extracted genomic DNA from each cell subset was spread evenly across all wells of several immunoSEQ 96-well plates, with each plate serving as a replicate. For sorted subsets, approximately 200 ng of genomic DNA, equivalent to 25,000 to 35,000 T cell genomes, went into each replicate PCR. Purified libraries were measured with a Qubit 3.0 fluorometer, size-checked on a Bioanalyzer 2100, and measured again with the KAPA Library Quantification kit. Every immunoSEQ 96-well plate was sequenced on a dedicated single-read 150-cycle Illumina NextSeq 550 flow cell. The authors' pipeline ran thus. The immunoSEQ output contained only junctional sequences without quality scores, so filtering could not match that applied to full-length reads. To assign V/J genes and CDR3, sequences were annotated against IMGT germline references using PyIR, a Python wrapper for IgBLAST v1.9. Reads with weak V/J assignments (E-value above 1e-6), missing CDR3, stop codons, out-of-frame junctions, or ambiguous translated residues were removed. V3J clonotypes were defined by identical inferred V gene, J gene, and CDR3 amino acid sequence. The percentage overlap between two repertoires was calculated by dividing the number of shared unique clonotypes by the size of the smaller repertoire. Three approaches were used to assess repertoire richness: RTK rarefaction, the Chao1 estimator, and Recon v2.1 estimates of unobserved clonotypes. Generation probabilities were computed with OLGA for all TCRbeta clonotypes obtained by the gDNA method from four donors. Imported from immuneACCESS, the table was reduced by TCRdb to in-frame sequences with V and J called. These copies leave out some clones; in studies compared against another copy, an unresolved V gene accounts for under half, and the cause of the remainder is not known. Clone size and V and J calls were adopted from that table, with D and trimming inferred from the DNA. This sample comprises about 2 million clones, roughly 95% of them detected only once. The ten most abundant clones make up 0.1% to 0.15% of the sample.

This clone was seen a handful of times. Its antigen is unknown. It has no much larger one-base neighbor in the sample; base qualities were not kept. Other nucleotide sequences from this sample produce the same CDR3. The donors were healthy, HIV-negative adults who had no recently reported acute infections or vaccinations. Every donor was a Caucasian adult living in Nashville, Tennessee, USA. CD4+ T cells were enriched by magnetic negative selection, after which naive cells were positively selected on CD45RA and the negative fraction was taken as the memory subset. Blood was obtained by leukapheresis, after which PBMCs were separated by Ficoll-Histopaque density gradient centrifugation and cryopreserved in liquid nitrogen vapor phase. Analytical flow cytometry was used to check the purity and quantity of every magnetically sorted T cell population. Genomic DNA was isolated from each sorted fraction and quantified by UV absorbance on a Nanodrop 2000c.

V is cut by 1 base and J by 2 bases, and the space between the germline ends is 3 bases. CDR1 and CDR2 are read off the germline V gene as SGHRS and YFSETQ. From its cysteine to its phenylalanine, the CDR3 spans 13 amino acids. Solely the CDR3 DNA is kept, with 39 bases framed from the first base. General findings and caveats noted by the study authors: Rarefaction of sorted-subset datasets indicated incomplete sequencing despite the large sequencing depth. Based on pairwise subsampling, the degree of clonotype sharing among donors was expected to be affected by sequencing depth. Naive subsets generally had larger estimated clonotype richness than memory subsets. Sharing across several donors was observed for around 5% of naive CD4, 3% to 3.5% of naive CD8, 2% to 2.5% of memory CD4, and around 0.4% of memory CD8 clonotypes. The small number of donors limited the genetic and exposure-history diversity represented. Sampling was restricted to blood, and TCR repertoires in tissue are likely to differ from TCR repertoires in blood. Compared with non-shared clonotypes, the clonotypes found in all four sorted-subset donors had higher generation probabilities.

The source is a man between 18 and 35 years old in good health. The V and J genes are TRBV5-1 and TRBJ2-2; no D gene is confidently identified. The sequenced sample consisted of naive CD4+ T cells sorted from blood. What the cell subset or site label conveys for this sample: CD45RA+ positively selected. The CDR3 protein: CASSLTNTGELFF. The base sequence is TGCGCCAGCAGCTTGACTAACACCGGGGAGCTGTTTTTT. Extended through the reference TRBV5-1 and TRBJ2-2 proteins, this CDR3 yields the full variable domain: KAGVTQTPRYLIKTRGQQVTLSCSPISGHRSVSWYQQTPGQGLQFLFEYFSETQRNKGNFPGRFSGRQFSNSRSEMNVSTLELGDSALYLCASSLTNTGELFFGEGSRLTVL.